One sample yielded the 22 T cell receptor beta chains listed below, sequenced in a study of PD-1 blockade in classical Hodgkin lymphoma. Measured with immunoSEQ multiplex PCR; TCRdb has only the in-frame clones, and not every one. The table has about 13,000 clones, 75% to 95% seen once. Relapses following autologous stem cell transplantation were seen in all patients, with brentuximab vedotin exposure varying. Source: peripheral blood mononuclear cells (PBMCs), taken at baseline. The receptors shown here come from a human donor with classical Hodgkin lymphoma.

J is TRBJ1-4 and V is TRBV27; D not resolved. V was trimmed by 5 bases and J by 4 bases, leaving 11 bases between them. Germline values: CDR1 MNHEY, CDR2 SMNVEV (reference sequence). CDR3 length: 14 residues. The CDR3 loop reads CASSPSGLNEKLFF. The CDR3 DNA is TGTGCCAGCAGTCCCTCCGGCCTTAATGAAAAACTGTTTTTT.

The chain links TRBV7-9 to TRBJ1-2, with D perhaps TRBD1 (5 bases). From germline, CDR1 is SEHNR and CDR2 FQNEAQ (reference sequence). The V gene lost 3 bases and the J gene lost 4 bases, with 9 bases spanning the gap. This CDR3 has 13 residues. The CDR3 DNA follows: TGTGCCAGCAGCTTCACAGGCCCCTATGGCTACACCTTC. Protein: CASSFTGPYGYTF.

The CDR3 nucleotides read TGTGCCTGCGGGGGGGCCGACCATGAGCAGTTCTTC. Its protein is CACGGADHEQFF. The rearrangement links TRBV9 to TRBJ2-1; 9 bases are a match to TRBD2. Losses at the gene ends were 10 bases for V and 8 bases for J; bases not matched to a gene: 7. The CDR3 consists of 12 residues. CDR1 is SGDLS, CDR2 YYNGEE, per germline.

This sequence joins TRBV28 and TRBJ1-2; 8 positions agree with TRBD1. The junction had 7 bases not matched to a gene; V was cut back by 5 bases and J by 8 bases. Germline-derived CDR1 and CDR2 are MDHEN and SYDVKM. The CDR3 has 13 residues. Written as DNA, the CDR3 is TGTGCCAGCAGTAGACAGGGGAATAGCGGCTACACCTTC. Its translation: CASSRQGNSGYTF.

J is TRBJ2-7 and V is TRBV6-6; D is undetermined. Trimming stripped 2 bases from V and 2 bases from J, with 7 bases between. The CDR3 length is 13 residues. Germline CDR1 reads MNHNY; CDR2 reads SVGAGI (reference sequence). In DNA, the CDR3 is TGTGCCAGCAGTTACGGCGAAACCTACGAGCAGTACTTC. It encodes CASSYGETYEQYF.

This sequence joins TRBV6-5 and TRBJ2-1; D assignment may be TRBD1 or TRBD2 (5 bases each). There are 13 residues in the CDR3. V lost 2 bases and J 8 bases, leaving 10 bases between the germline ends. CDR1 and CDR2 (germline): MNHEY, SVGAGI. In DNA, the CDR3 is TGTGCCAGCAGTTACCCGCAGGGACATGAGCAGTTCTTC. Its protein is CASSYPQGHEQFF.

The chain carries TRBV2 and TRBJ2-1; TRBD1 aligns across 11 bases. CDR3 length: 13 amino acids. Per the germline V gene, CDR1 is SNHLY and CDR2 is FYNNEI. V was pared by 7 bases and J by 12 bases, with 8 bases of the junction left unmatched. The CDR3: CASTEGDRGMQFF. In DNA, the CDR3 is TGTGCCAGCACCGAAGGGGACAGGGGGATGCAGTTCTTC. Using reference TRBV2 and TRBJ2-1 for the parts outside the CDR3, the full variable domain is EPEVTQTPSHQVTQMGQEVILRCVPISNHLYFYWYRQILGQKVEFLVSFYNNEISEKSEIFDDQFSVERPDGSNFTLKIRSTKLEDSAMYFCASTEGDRGMQFFGPGTRLTVL.

The J gene is TRBJ2-2, the V gene TRBV5-1, with 7 bases aligning to TRBD1. Per germline, CDR1 SGHRS and CDR2 YFSETQ. V shed 3 bases, J shed 6 bases, and the junction held 2 bases outside the gene matches. The length of the CDR3 is 13 residues. This CDR3 is CASSSQGSGELFF. In DNA form, the CDR3 reads TGCGCCAGCAGCTCACAGGGGTCCGGGGAGCTGTTTTTT.

V and J are TRBV5-1 and TRBJ1-2; possible D gene TRBD1, 6 bases. Germline lookup yields CDR1 SGHRS and CDR2 YFSETQ. V was cut by 4 bases and J by 4 bases, with 11 bases left in between. This CDR3 comprises 13 residues. CDR3 coding DNA: TGCGCCAGCAGCCCAGGACAGATCTATGGCTACACCTTC. This encodes CASSPGQIYGYTF. The full variable domain, with the rest looked up from reference TRBV5-1 and TRBJ1-2, is KAGVTQTPRYLIKTRGQQVTLSCSPISGHRSVSWYQQTPGQGLQFLFEYFSETQRNKGNFPGRFSGRQFSNSRSEMNVSTLELGDSALYLCASSPGQIYGYTFGSGTRLTVV.

The chain employs TRBV4-1 and TRBJ1-3; D not resolved. Trimming pared 1 base from V and 8 bases from J, leaving 9 bases between. The CDR3 spans 13 residues. CDR1 is MGHRA and CDR2 is YSYEKL in the germline V gene. The CDR3, as DNA: TGCGCCAGCAGCCAAGCCTCGGTAGACACCATATATTTT. Translated: CASSQASVDTIYF.

The chain uses TRBV9 and TRBJ1-5, with D perhaps matching TRBD1 (5 bases). CDR1 SGDLS and CDR2 YYNGEE come from the germline V gene. This CDR3 region has 15 residues. The V and J ends lost 3 bases and 1 base respectively, with 11 bases between them. The CDR3 nucleotides read TGTGCCAGCAGCGCAGGGCATTCGAGCAATCAGCCCCAGCATTTT. Translated, it gives CASSAGHSSNQPQHF.

This clone was detected only a few times. CDR3 sequence: CASSPPFRGLVRRGANVLTF. CDR3 nucleotides: TGTGCCAGCAGTCCGCCGTTTCGGGGTCTAGTCCGTCGTGGGGCCAACGTCCTGACTTTC. The gene calls are TRBV28 and TRBJ2-6, with D maybe TRBD2 (5 bases). CDR3 length: 20 amino acids. Trimming took 5 bases from V and 3 from J, leaving 26 bases between them. Germline V gives CDR1 MDHEN, CDR2 SYDVKM.

This chain links TRBV5-1 with TRBJ2-7; 7 bases fit TRBD1. The germline V gene has CDR1 SGHRS and CDR2 YFSETQ. CDR3 length: 14 amino acids. V was pared by 4 bases and J by 3 bases, with 7 bases of the junction left unmatched. Here the CDR3 DNA reads TGCGCCAGCAGCCCGAGGGGGCGGAACTACGAGCAGTACTTC. This translates into CASSPRGRNYEQYF.

V is TRBV7-2 and J is TRBJ2-1; D possibly matches TRBD1 or TRBD2 (6 bases each). Trimming removed 5 bases at V and 4 bases at J, with 18 bases between. The germline V gene has CDR1 SGHTA and CDR2 FQGNSA. This CDR3 spans 16 amino acids. CDR3 coding DNA: TGTGCCAGCAGCCCCAGACGGGGGCCCCTATACAATGAGCAGTTCTTC. This gives the protein CASSPRRGPLYNEQFF.

The sample holds a few counts of this clone. The CDR3 region is CAWSLTGNTEAFF. The CDR3 region has the DNA TGTGCCTGGAGTCTCACAGGGAACACTGAAGCTTTCTTT. The chain employs TRBV30 and TRBJ1-1; TRBD1 might be the D (5 bases). Germline V gene lookup returns CDR1 GTSNPN and CDR2 SVGIG (reference sequence). There are 13 residues in the CDR3. V lost 2 bases and J lost 1, with 8 bases in between.

This sequence joins TRBV9 and TRBJ2-5; D call uncertain. CDR1 and CDR2 from the germline V gene are SGDLS and YYNGEE. V was clipped by 0 bases and J by 0 bases, with 9 bases between them. CDR3 size: 15 residues. The CDR3 nucleotides are TGTGCCAGCAGCGTAGGTCGGGTGTACCAAGAGACCCAGTACTTC. Its protein is CASSVGRVYQETQYF. Full variable domain (outside the CDR3, taken from reference TRBV9 and TRBJ2-5): DSGVTQTPKHLITATGQRVTLRCSPRSGDLSVYWYQQSLDQGLQFLIQYYNGEERAKGNILERFSAQQFPDLHSELNLSSLELGDSALYFCASSVGRVYQETQYFGPGTRLLVL.

The J gene is TRBJ1-5, the V gene TRBV5-1; 7 nucleotides match TRBD1. J was trimmed by 4 bases and V by 2 bases; bases with no gene match: 3. The CDR3 is 14 residues long. The germline V gene encodes CDR1 SGHRS and CDR2 YFSETQ. CDR3 bases: TGCGCCAGCAGCTTAGGGGGCCTGAATCAGCCCCAGCATTTT. This encodes CASSLGGLNQPQHF.

J is TRBJ1-3 and V is TRBV2, with 11 positions matching TRBD1. The CDR3 has 17 residues. Germline CDR1 is SNHLY and CDR2 is FYNNEI. The junction had 3 bases not matched to a gene; V was cut back by 0 bases and J by 2 bases. The CDR3 reads CASSEALGQGAGNTIYF. DNA for the CDR3: TGTGCCAGCAGTGAAGCCTTGGGACAGGGGGCTGGAAACACCATATATTTT.

This chain joins TRBV27 and TRBJ2-3; D is unresolved. The germline gives CDR1 MNHEY, CDR2 SMNVEV (reference sequence). V was trimmed by 2 bases and J by 4 bases, leaving 7 bases between them. This CDR3 is built from 13 residues. CDR3 sequence (DNA): TGTGCCAGCAGTTTAGCAGGACCAGATACGCAGTATTTT. Translation: CASSLAGPDTQYF.

This rearrangement joins TRBV19 to TRBJ2-2; a weak D match, TRBD2 (6 bases). Trimming stripped 4 bases from V and 5 bases from J, with 8 bases between. The CDR3 consists of 13 residues. CDR1 LNHDA and CDR2 SQIVND come from the germline V gene (reference sequence). The CDR3 protein is CASSSGGTGELFF. Written as DNA, the CDR3 is TGTGCCAGTAGTAGTGGGGGGACCGGGGAGCTGTTTTTT.

The table lists this clone with a count of one. This chain connects TRBV5-1 to TRBJ2-5; D is possibly TRBD2 (5 bases). V was clipped by 0 bases and J by 4 bases, with 10 bases between them. This CDR3 spans 14 amino acids. Germline V CDR1 and CDR2: SGHRS, YFSETQ. DNA of the CDR3: TGCGCCAGCAGCTTGGTGTCAGGACTAGAGACCCAGTACTTC. This translates into CASSLVSGLETQYF.

The CDR3 DNA sequence: TGCGCCAGCAGTGTCCCGGGACAGTCCTACAATGAGCAGTTCTTC. It translates to CASSVPGQSYNEQFF. This chain uses TRBV10-2 with TRBJ2-1, with TRBD1 matching over 7 bases. Germline V CDR1 and CDR2: WSHSY, SAAADI. The CDR3 has 15 amino acids. With 4 bases clipped from V and 1 base from J, the junction kept 4 bases outside the gene matches.